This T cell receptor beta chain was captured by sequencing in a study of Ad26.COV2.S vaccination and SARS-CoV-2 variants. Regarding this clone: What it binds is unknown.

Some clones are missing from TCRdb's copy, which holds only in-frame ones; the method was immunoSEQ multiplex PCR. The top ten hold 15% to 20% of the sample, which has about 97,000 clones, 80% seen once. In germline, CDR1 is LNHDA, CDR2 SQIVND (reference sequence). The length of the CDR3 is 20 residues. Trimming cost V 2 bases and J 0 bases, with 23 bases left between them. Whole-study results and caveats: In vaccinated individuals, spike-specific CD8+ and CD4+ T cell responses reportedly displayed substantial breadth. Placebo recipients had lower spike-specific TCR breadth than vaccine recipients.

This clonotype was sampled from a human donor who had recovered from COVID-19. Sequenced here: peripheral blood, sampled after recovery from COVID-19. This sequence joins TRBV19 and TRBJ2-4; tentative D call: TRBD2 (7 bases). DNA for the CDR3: TGTGCCAGTAGTATATTCGGGGAGGGACAAGCCAAACTAGCCAAAAACATTCAGTACTTC. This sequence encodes CASSIFGEGQAKLAKNIQYF.